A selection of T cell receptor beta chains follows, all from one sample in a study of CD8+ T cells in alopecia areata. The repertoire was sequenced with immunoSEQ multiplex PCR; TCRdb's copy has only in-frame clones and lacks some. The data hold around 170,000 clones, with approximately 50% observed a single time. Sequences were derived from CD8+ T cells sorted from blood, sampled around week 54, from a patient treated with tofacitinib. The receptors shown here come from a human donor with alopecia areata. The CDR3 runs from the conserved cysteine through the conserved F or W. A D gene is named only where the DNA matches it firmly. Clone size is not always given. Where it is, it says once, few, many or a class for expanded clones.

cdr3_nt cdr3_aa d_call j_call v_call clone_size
TGCAGCGTTGATGAGGGGGATCAGCCCCAGCATTTT CSVDEGDQPQHF . TRBJ1-5 TRBV29-1 .
TGTGCCAGCAGGGTGAGGCTCCGAGGAGGCACAGATACGCAGTATTTT CASRVRLRGGTDTQYF . TRBJ2-3 TRBV5-6 once
TGCGCCAGCAGCTTGGCCGAAGCAGGCAATGAGCAGTTCTTC CASSLAEAGNEQFF . TRBJ2-1 TRBV5-1 .
TGTGCCATCAGTGAGGACAGGGTGGTAGGGACCCAGTACTTC CAISEDRVVGTQYF TRBD1 TRBJ2-5 TRBV10-3 few
TGTGCCAGACCGTCGGGACAGGGGTCCCATAATTCACCCCTCCACTTT CARPSGQGSHNSPLHF TRBD1 TRBJ1-6 TRBV7-2 .
TGTGCCAGCAGTCTAGGGACTAGCGGCCAAGAGACCCAGTACTTC CASSLGTSGQETQYF TRBD2 TRBJ2-5 TRBV27 .
TGCAGTGCTAGCCCCGAAAATGAGCAGTTCTTC CSASPENEQFF . TRBJ2-1 TRBV20-1 few
TGTGCCAGCAGTTTGGGACCTTTTGACACTGAGCAGTTCTTC CASSLGPFDTEQFF . TRBJ2-1 TRBV27 .
TGTGCCAGCAGTTTTAAGGGTTATAATTCACCCCTCCACTTT CASSFKGYNSPLHF . TRBJ1-6 TRBV6-5 few
TGTGCTAGTGGTCGTCAAGCGGGGGGTATGGATGAGCAGTTCTTC CASGRQAGGMDEQFF TRBD2 TRBJ2-1 TRBV12-5 .
TGCAGCTTACGGGACAGGGGAGGTGAAAAACTGTTTTTT CSLRDRGGEKLFF TRBD1 TRBJ1-4 TRBV29-1 .
TGTGCCAGCACCCCCCCCCTTCAGACCAATGAGCAGTTCTTC CASTPPLQTNEQFF . TRBJ2-1 TRBV13 .
TGTGCCAGCAGCGTGGGAACAGGGACTGGAAACACCATATATTTT CASSVGTGTGNTIYF . TRBJ1-3 TRBV9 few
TGTGCCAGCAGCCTCGGACTTTACAATGAGCAGTTCTTC CASSLGLYNEQFF . TRBJ2-1 TRBV7-3 once
TGCGCCAGCAGCCCTCCGGCCAGTCTTAATGAGCAGTTCTTC CASSPPASLNEQFF . TRBJ2-1 TRBV4-1 .
TGTGCCAGCAGTGACAGGGCAGGGAATCAGCCCCAGCATTTT CASSDRAGNQPQHF . TRBJ1-5 TRBV25-1 few
TGCAGCGCCGAAGCAGGTAGACATGGCTACACCTTC CSAEAGRHGYTF . TRBJ1-2 TRBV29-1 few
TGTGCCAGCAGCTTGGGACTAGCGGGGGTAGAGACCCAGTACTTC CASSLGLAGVETQYF TRBD2 TRBJ2-5 TRBV7-2 once
TGTGCCAGCAGTTTTGTTGCATCGGCAGCTAACACCGGGGAGCTGTTTTTT CASSFVASAANTGELFF . TRBJ2-2 TRBV27 .
TGTGCCAGCAGTGCCGGGACTCAAGCCTACGAGCAGTACTTC CASSAGTQAYEQYF . TRBJ2-7 TRBV5-6 once
TGCAGCGCCGCCCCAGGACAGCCCTACAATGAGCAGTTCTTC CSAAPGQPYNEQFF . TRBJ2-1 TRBV29-1 few
TGCGCCAGCAGCCCCGGGACAGGTAACAATGAGCAGTTCTTC CASSPGTGNNEQFF TRBD1 TRBJ2-1 TRBV5-1 few
TGTGCCAGCAGTTTAGACACGGATCGGTACACCTTC CASSLDTDRYTF . TRBJ1-2 TRBV6-5 .
TGTGCCAGCAGTTCGCCGGGACAGGGGGCGACCGGGGAGCTGTTTTTT CASSSPGQGATGELFF TRBD1 TRBJ2-2 TRBV6-5 few
TGTGCCAGCAGTGAAGAGCTTCGTCAGCCCCAGCATTTT CASSEELRQPQHF . TRBJ1-5 TRBV2 .